Listed below are T cell receptor beta chains from one sample, sequenced in a study of PD-L1 blockade in urothelial cancer. Clones were sequenced by immunoSEQ multiplex PCR, and TCRdb holds only the in-frame ones, with some missing. Seen here are tens of thousands of clones, more than 85% observed once, and the top ten hold approximately 10%. The sequences come from PBMCs, collected around atezolizumab (anti-PD-L1) treatment. Source of these receptors: an older woman with urothelial cancer. Both conserved end residues are part of each CDR3. A D gene is named only where the DNA matches it firmly. The size entry is marked missing in some rows and otherwise reads once, few, many or a size class.

. | TRBJ2-3 | . | TRBV2 | TGTGCCAGCAGTCCGCGCAATACGCAGTATTTT | CASSPRNTQYF
TRBD2 | TRBJ2-2 | . | TRBV7-2 | TGTGCCAGCAGCTTGGTTAGCGGGTTTAACACCGGGGAGCTGTTTTTT | CASSLVSGFNTGELFF
TRBD1 | TRBJ1-4 | . | TRBV30 | TGTGCCTACAGGGGAAGGAGCCAAAATGAGGGCAAACTGTTTTTT | CAYRGRSQNEGKLFF
. | TRBJ1-4 | . | TRBV2 | TGTGCCAGCAGAGCAGGGGCAGCTAATGAAAAACTGTTTTTT | CASRAGAANEKLFF
. | TRBJ2-1 | . | TRBV9 | TGTGCCAGCAGCGTGCCACTGGGCCATGAGCAGTTCTTC | CASSVPLGHEQFF
. | TRBJ2-7 | . | TRBV18 | TGTGCCAGCTCACCGGCCGGACTGTCCTACGAGCAGTACTTC | CASSPAGLSYEQYF
. | TRBJ1-2 | few | TRBV6-6 | TGTGCCAGCAGCCCAGGGGTTAACTATGGCTACACCTTC | CASSPGVNYGYTF
. | TRBJ1-1 | . | TRBV29-1 | TGCAGCGTTCTTCGGGACAACCGGATGAACACTGAAGCTTTCTTT | CSVLRDNRMNTEAFF
TRBD2 | TRBJ2-1 | . | TRBV7-2 | TGTGCCAGCAGGGGAGCGGGAGTCTACAATGAGCAGTTCTTC | CASRGAGVYNEQFF
. | TRBJ1-1 | . | TRBV28 | TGTGCCAGCAGTAGTTCGGGGGGCGATGAAGCTTTCTTT | CASSSSGGDEAFF
TRBD2 | TRBJ2-3 | . | TRBV7-2 | TGTGCCAGCAGCCAGGGACTAGCGGGAGGACAAGATACGCAGTATTTT | CASSQGLAGGQDTQYF
. | TRBJ1-5 | . | TRBV28 | TGTGCCAGCAGCAGGACCAACCCGGGGGGCGCACAGCCCCAGCATTTT | CASSRTNPGGAQPQHF
TRBD1 | TRBJ1-3 | . | TRBV6-5 | TGTGCCAGCAGTAGGGGGCAGGGATACACCATATATTTT | CASSRGQGYTIYF
. | TRBJ1-5 | . | TRBV7-2 | TGTGCCAGCAGCCGGCCGGCGGGGTTCAGTAGCAATCAGCCCCAGCATTTT | CASSRPAGFSSNQPQHF
TRBD1 | TRBJ2-6 | . | TRBV19 | TGTGCCAGCAGGGACAGCTTCTCTGGGGCCAACGTCCTGACTTTC | CASRDSFSGANVLTF
TRBD2 | TRBJ2-3 | . | TRBV7-2 | TGTGCCAGCAGCATAGCGGGAGTTACAGATACGCAGTATTTT | CASSIAGVTDTQYF
. | TRBJ1-1 | . | TRBV10-3 | TGTGCCATCAGGAGAGGGACACTGAACACTGAAGCTTTCTTT | CAIRRGTLNTEAFF
TRBD2 | TRBJ2-1 | . | TRBV9 | TGTGCCAGCAGCCCCCGGACTAGCGGGAGGGGTATGGGTGAGCAGTTCTTC | CASSPRTSGRGMGEQFF
TRBD1 | TRBJ2-2 | . | TRBV4-3 | TGCGCCAGCAGCCAAGGGGACAGGGAGGTCGGGGAGCTGTTTTTT | CASSQGDREVGELFF
. | TRBJ2-5 | . | TRBV28 | TGTGCCAGCAGTTTGCAGGGTCCAGAGACCCAGTACTTC | CASSLQGPETQYF
TRBD2 | TRBJ2-5 | . | TRBV7-9 | TGTGCCAGCAGCTTAGCCTTCCACGCTAGCGGGAGTGGGGAGACCCAGTACTTC | CASSLAFHASGSGETQYF
. | TRBJ1-3 | . | TRBV28 | TGTGCCAGCAGTTTATTGGGGGCCTCTGGAAACACCATATATTTT | CASSLLGASGNTIYF
TRBD2 | TRBJ2-2 | . | TRBV27 | TGTGCCTCCTACGTAGGGCCGGTAGCGGGATCAGTCACCGGGGAGCTGTTTTTT | CASYVGPVAGSVTGELFF
. | TRBJ1-1 | . | TRBV10-3 | TGTGCCATCAGCAAAGACGGACTCACTGAAGCTTTCTTT | CAISKDGLTEAFF
. | TRBJ1-2 | . | TRBV5-1 | TGCGCCAGCAGCTTGAGACAGAACACCTATGGCTACACCTTC | CASSLRQNTYGYTF
TRBD2 | TRBJ2-1 | . | TRBV5-4 | TGTGCCAGCAGCGGACCGGGACTAGCGGGAGGGGGTAGCTACAATGAGCAGTTCTTC | CASSGPGLAGGGSYNEQFF
. | TRBJ2-7 | . | TRBV4-1 | TGCGCCAGCAGCCAAGAACCGGGAAACGAGCAGTACTTC | CASSQEPGNEQYF
TRBD2 | TRBJ2-2 | . | TRBV16 | TGTGCCAGCAGCCAGCTAGCGGGAGAGGACACCGGGGAGCTGTTTTTT | CASSQLAGEDTGELFF
TRBD2 | TRBJ2-6 | . | TRBV10-3 | TGTGCCATCAGAGGAACCGGGACTAGCGACTCTGGGGCCAACGTCCTGACTTTC | CAIRGTGTSDSGANVLTF
. | TRBJ2-2 | few | TRBV18 | TGTGCCAACCCCAAACAACAGGGCTCAAGTTCGAACACCGGGGAGCTGTTTTTT | CANPKQQGSSSNTGELFF
. | TRBJ1-1 | . | TRBV7-2 | TGTGCCAGCAGCTTCAGGCCTGCAGGGGCCACTGAAGCTTTCTTT | CASSFRPAGATEAFF
TRBD2 | TRBJ2-1 | . | TRBV28 | TGTGCCAGCAGTCCCCCCCAGGGTAGCGGGAGGTCGATTTCACTAAAGCAGTTCTTC | CASSPPQGSGRSISLKQFF
TRBD1 | TRBJ1-5 | once | TRBV28 | TGTGCCAGCAGTCAACAGGGGCCGGATCAGCCCCAGCATTTT | CASSQQGPDQPQHF
. | TRBJ2-1 | . | TRBV5-1 | TGCGCCAGCAGCACCCTTGTCCGGGGAAGCTCCTACAATGAGCAGTTCTTC | CASSTLVRGSSYNEQFF
. | TRBJ2-7 | . | TRBV7-3 | TGTGCCAGCAGCCCCGCCGGTCTCTCCTACGAGCAGTACTTC | CASSPAGLSYEQYF
TRBD2 | TRBJ2-5 | once | TRBV5-6 | TGTGCCAGCAGCTTGGCTAGCGGACAAGAGACCCAGTACTTC | CASSLASGQETQYF
TRBD1 | TRBJ2-5 | . | TRBV5-1 | TGCGCCAGCAGCGTATTACAGGGGGACGCGGAGACCCAGTACTTC | CASSVLQGDAETQYF
. | TRBJ2-5 | once | TRBV18 | TGTGCCAGCTCACGCCGGGGCCAAGAGACCCAGTACTTC | CASSRRGQETQYF
. | TRBJ1-3 | . | TRBV4-2 | TGTGCCAGCAGCCTAGCGGGGGGGGATCTCTCTGGAAACACCATATATTTT | CASSLAGGDLSGNTIYF
. | TRBJ2-1 | . | TRBV11-2 | TGTGCCAGCAGCTTAGTGCCTCCTCCGCTAGCGAGGCTTAACAATGAGCAGTTCTTC | CASSLVPPPLARLNNEQFF
. | TRBJ1-5 | . | TRBV15 | TGTGCCACCAGCAGAGAAACGACTGTTGGGCAGCCCCAGCATTTT | CATSRETTVGQPQHF
. | TRBJ2-7 | . | TRBV28 | TGTGCCAGCAATTCACGTTGGGCAGAGTCTTACGAGCAGTACTTC | CASNSRWAESYEQYF
. | TRBJ1-3 | once | TRBV2 | TGTGCCAGCCTTGCAACAGGGCAGACTGGAAACACCATATATTTT | CASLATGQTGNTIYF
. | TRBJ2-5 | . | TRBV5-1 | TGCGCCAGCAGCCTCGCCCAGGAGACCCAGTACTTC | CASSLAQETQYF
TRBD2 | TRBJ2-7 | medium-sized | TRBV29-1 | TGCAGCGTTGAGGCTTCTAGCGGGAGGTCTTGGGAGCAGTACTTC | CSVEASSGRSWEQYF
TRBD2 | TRBJ2-7 | . | TRBV7-2 | TGTGCCAGCAGCTTGGGACTAGCGGGAAGAGGATTCACCTACGAGCAGTACTTC | CASSLGLAGRGFTYEQYF
. | TRBJ2-7 | . | TRBV7-9 | TGTGCCAGCAGTCCTTTGGCTAGATCCTACGAGCAGTACTTC | CASSPLARSYEQYF
. | TRBJ2-3 | . | TRBV9 | TGTGCCAGCAGCCCCACGGCGGACTATCCAGATACGCAGTATTTT | CASSPTADYPDTQYF
. | TRBJ2-2 | . | TRBV7-9 | TGTGCCAGCAGCCCCCTTGAGGTGGTAGGGGAGCTGTTTTTT | CASSPLEVVGELFF